Listed below are T cell receptor beta chains from one sample, sequenced in a study of early T cells in non-severe SARS-CoV-2 infection. TCRdb used MiXCR to reprocess the 5' RACE reads, holding one entry per CDR3 protein. The sample carries about 22,000 distinct CDR3 sequences, approximately 5% recorded once. The sequenced material came from whole blood. These receptors all come from an adult who was a healthcare worker with PCR-confirmed SARS-CoV-2 infection or an uninfected control (not recorded which). Each CDR3 is given with its conserved first and last residue. D genes are given only for firm matches. Rows may omit the clone size; those that give it use once, few, many or a size class.

abundance,j_gene,d_gene,v_gene,CDR3aa,CDR3nt
medium-sized,TRBJ2-7,TRBD1,TRBV6-5,CASSRGSGGSYEQYF,TGTGCCAGCAGCCGCGGGTCAGGGGGCTCCTACGAGCAGTACTTC
many,TRBJ2-7,TRBD1,TRBV29-1,CSATDRGIRNEQYF,TGCAGCGCGACCGACAGGGGAATTCGCAACGAGCAGTACTTC
few,TRBJ1-1,.,TRBV6-2/TRBV6-3,CASSWTSEAFF,TGTGCCAGCAGTTGGACAAGTGAAGCTTTCTTT
many,TRBJ1-5,.,TRBV6-1,CASRTVDPQHF,TGTGCCAGCAGGACGGTGGATCCCCAGCATTTT
many,TRBJ1-2,.,TRBV7-9,CASSLEARADGYTF,TGTGCCAGCAGCTTAGAGGCAAGGGCCGATGGCTACACCTTC
many,TRBJ1-5,TRBD1,TRBV12-3/TRBV12-4,CASSLDRGSNQPQHF,TGTGCCAGCAGTCTTGACAGGGGCAGCAATCAGCCCCAGCATTTT
many,TRBJ1-1,.,TRBV10-1,CASSESGGTEAFF,TGCGCCAGCAGTGAGTCGGGGGGAACTGAAGCTTTCTTT
few,TRBJ2-3,.,TRBV27,CASSSIARDTQYF,TGTGCCAGCAGTTCCATTGCGCGGGATACGCAGTATTTT
few,TRBJ2-3,TRBD1,TRBV2,CASSQGQYTDTQYF,TGTGCCAGCAGCCAGGGACAGTACACAGATACGCAGTATTTT
many,TRBJ1-1,.,TRBV10-3,CAISEDIARAEAFF,TGTGCCATCAGTGAGGATATTGCCCGGGCTGAAGCTTTCTTT
many,TRBJ2-1,.,TRBV6-2/TRBV6-3,CASSYPQNEQFF,TGTGCCAGCAGTTACCCCCAAAATGAGCAGTTCTTC
few,TRBJ2-7,TRBD1,TRBV7-9,CASSQGGTGGSYEQYF,TGTGCCAGCAGCCAGGGTGGGACAGGGGGATCCTACGAGCAGTACTTC
many,TRBJ2-7,TRBD1,TRBV29-1,CSAGGGQGSYEQYF,TGCAGCGCCGGCGGAGGACAGGGCTCCTACGAGCAGTACTTC
.,TRBJ1-1,.,TRBV6-2/TRBV6-3,CASSYLGVRNTEAFF,TGTGCCAGCAGTTACTTGGGGGTGAGAAACACTGAAGCTTTCTTT
many,TRBJ2-1,TRBD2,TRBV7-2,CASSLGAQRGGYNEQFF,TGTGCCAGCAGCTTAGGGGCCCAGCGGGGGGGCTACAATGAGCAGTTCTTC
medium-sized,TRBJ2-3,.,TRBV6-2/TRBV6-3,CASSHPGLPSTDTQYF,TGTGCCAGCAGTCACCCGGGACTTCCGAGCACAGATACGCAGTATTTT
few,TRBJ2-5,.,TRBV7-9,CASTQPWETQYF,TGTGCCAGCACCCAGCCCTGGGAGACCCAGTACTTC
many,TRBJ1-2,TRBD1,TRBV5-1,CASSRDRGPFYTF,TGCGCCAGCAGCCGGGACAGGGGGCCTTTCTACACCTTC
many,TRBJ2-5,.,TRBV11-3,CASSLEGTVETQYF,TGTGCCAGCAGCTTGGAGGGAACAGTAGAGACCCAGTACTTC
many,TRBJ2-7,TRBD1,TRBV9,CASSNTGTDTYEQYF,TGTGCCAGCAGCAACACCGGGACAGACACCTACGAGCAGTACTTC
many,TRBJ1-6,.,TRBV7-2,CASSSLGNSPLHF,TGTGCCAGCAGCTCCCTGGGTAATTCACCCCTCCACTTT
medium-sized,TRBJ1-1,.,TRBV28,CASSLGVAGEAFF,TGTGCCAGCAGTTTAGGGGTTGCGGGTGAAGCTTTCTTT
many,TRBJ1-4,TRBD1,TRBV19,CASSTGTGDPNEKLFF,TGTGCCAGTAGTACCGGGACAGGGGATCCTAATGAAAAACTGTTTTTT
.,TRBJ1-4,TRBD1,TRBV6-6,CASSDGRFQGAAEKLFF,TGTGCCAGCAGTGACGGGCGGTTTCAGGGGGCGGCGGAAAAACTGTTTTTT
many,TRBJ2-1,TRBD1,TRBV6-4,CASRGQGRDEQFF,TGTGCCAGCAGGGGACAGGGGAGGGATGAGCAGTTCTTC
many,TRBJ2-1,.,TRBV5-6,CASSYLLSSYNEQFF,TGTGCCAGCAGCTATCTCTTGAGCTCCTACAATGAGCAGTTCTTC
many,TRBJ2-1,TRBD1,TRBV11-2,CASSLGDRLNEQFF,TGTGCCAGCAGCTTAGGGGACAGGCTGAATGAGCAGTTCTTC
many,TRBJ2-7,.,TRBV29-1,CSVEDKGTYEQYF,TGCAGCGTTGAAGATAAAGGAACCTACGAGCAGTACTTC
many,TRBJ2-5,.,TRBV18,CASSPRREATETQYF,TGTGCCAGCTCACCACGGAGGGAGGCGACGGAGACCCAGTACTTC
medium-sized,TRBJ1-2,.,TRBV25-1,CASSRNIAYGYTF,TGTGCCAGCAGTCGTAACATCGCCTACGGCTACACCTTC
many,TRBJ1-2,.,TRBV5-4,CASSLAVGGGYGYTF,TGTGCCAGCAGCTTGGCCGTTGGGGGCGGTTATGGCTACACCTTC
few,TRBJ1-1,.,TRBV10-3,CAISDRGPMNTEAFF,TGTGCCATCAGTGATAGGGGACCCATGAACACTGAAGCTTTCTTT
many,TRBJ2-1,TRBD2,TRBV3-1,CASSQDVPGLAGDQIRSQQFF,TGTGCCAGCAGCCAAGATGTGCCGGGACTAGCGGGGGACCAAATTCGGAGTCAGCAGTTCTTC
many,TRBJ1-2,.,TRBV5-1,CASSKEPNYGYTF,TGCGCCAGCAGTAAGGAGCCTAACTATGGCTACACCTTC
many,TRBJ2-7,TRBD1,TRBV7-6,CASSPRTGLSYEQYF,TGTGCCAGCAGCCCCCGGACAGGGCTTTCCTACGAGCAGTACTTC
few,TRBJ2-2,TRBD1,TRBV28,CASRRDRRNTGELFF,TGTGCCAGCAGACGGGACAGAAGGAACACCGGGGAGCTGTTTTTT
many,TRBJ2-2,TRBD1,TRBV10-1,CASRTGVEGELFF,TGCGCCAGCAGGACAGGGGTAGAGGGGGAGCTGTTTTTT
medium-sized,TRBJ2-5,TRBD2,TRBV5-1,CASSLMTSLETQYF,TGCGCCAGCAGCTTGATGACTAGCCTAGAGACCCAGTACTTC
medium-sized,TRBJ2-2,.,TRBV29-1,CSVGIGTNTGELFF,TGCAGCGTTGGTATAGGGACGAACACCGGGGAGCTGTTTTTT
.,TRBJ2-3,.,TRBV7-2,CASSLTGDTQYF,TGTGCCAGCAGCTTAACGGGAGATACGCAGTATTTT
many,TRBJ2-1,TRBD2,TRBV7-2,CASSPRLAGYNEQFF,TGTGCCAGCAGCCCCCGACTAGCGGGGTACAATGAGCAGTTCTTC
.,TRBJ1-1,.,TRBV9,CASSVNRGPTILNTEAFF,TGTGCCAGCAGCGTAAATAGGGGCCCCACGATTTTGAACACTGAAGCTTTCTTT
many,TRBJ2-7,.,TRBV10-1,CASSEGLNDYEQYF,TGCGCCAGCAGTGAAGGGCTGAACGACTACGAGCAGTACTTC